What follows are 3 T cell receptor beta chains derived from one specimen sequenced in a study of beta chain features in type 1 diabetes (dated by TCRdb to 2017 to 2018). Libraries were built with the immunoSEQ multiplex PCR assay. The High Capacity cDNA Reverse Transcription Kit was used to reverse transcribe all of the isolated RNA, meaning that expressed TCRB transcripts were what got sequenced. TCRdb re-hosts the immuneACCESS table, in-frame sequences only. Its copies lack some clones; in the studies checked, an unresolved V gene accounts for under half of them, and the cause for the rest is not known. This sample holds 400,000 to 600,000 clones; approximately 28% were observed only once. The top ten constitute 0.06% to 0.07% of the sample. Material for sequencing was naive CD4+ T cells from blood. Explained via the paper, the cell subset or site label denotes: true naive CD4+ T cells. The receptors shown here come from a young man in good health.

The V call is TRBV4-3, the J call TRBJ2-7; TRBD1 is a possible D gene (6 bases). Germline loops: CDR1 LGHNA, CDR2 YSLEER. CDR3 length: 15 residues. Trimming took 0 bases from V and 5 from J, leaving 14 bases between them. CDR3 residues: CASSQDRTGINEQYF. CDR3 nucleotides: TGCGCCAGCAGCCAAGATCGAACAGGGATCAACGAGCAGTACTTC.

The J gene is TRBJ1-5, the V gene TRBV30; D not resolved. The CDR3 loop spans 14 amino acids. CDR1 GTSNPN and CDR2 SVGIG come from the germline V gene (reference sequence). V lost 0 bases, J lost 7 bases, and 13 bases lay in between. For the CDR3, the DNA is TGTGCCTGGAGTGTTGGGCAAGGAGGACAGCCCCAGCATTTT. As protein: CAWSVGQGGQPQHF.

This clone was detected a few times. The gene calls are TRBV6-5 and TRBJ2-1, with D uncertain. The germline V gene encodes CDR1 MNHEY and CDR2 SVGAGI. V lost 6 bases and J lost 1, with 13 bases in between. The CDR3 runs to 15 residues. CDR3 sequence: CASRARLGSYNEQFF. The CDR3, as DNA: TGTGCCAGCAGGGCCCGACTGGGTTCCTACAATGAGCAGTTCTTC.